The 18 T cell receptor beta chains below come from one sample, sequenced in a study of T cell repertoires in cytomegalovirus infection. TCRdb re-called the reads with MiXCR, one entry per CDR3 protein. This sample has 200,000 to 250,000 distinct CDR3 sequences, with about 39% found just once. No antigens are known for them. Source: CD8+ T cells from cultured PBMCs, taken from culture after CMV antigen stimulation. The receptor source for this set is a human donor in good health (CMV status not recorded). Some clones in this sample may be carry-over from other donors' samples.

A few counts support this clonotype. The V call is TRBV7-9, the J call TRBJ2-1; unclear D gene. V lost 4 bases, J lost 16 bases, and 14 bases lay in between. This CDR3 contains 11 residues. Germline V gene sequence: CDR1 SEHNR, CDR2 FQNEAQ (reference sequence). Here the CDR3 DNA reads TGTGCCAGCAGCTCCGATTGGAGCGTATTCTTC. Translated: CASSSDWSVFF.

This clonotype was observed a handful of times. The chain is built from TRBV7-9 and TRBJ1-1, with 8 bases that match TRBD1. The germline gives CDR1 SEHNR, CDR2 FQNEAQ (reference sequence). CDR3 length: 13 amino acids. V shed 6 bases and J 4 bases; nucleotides not matched to a gene: 4. This CDR3 reads CASSRQGATEAFF. The CDR3 region has the DNA TGTGCCAGCAGTCGGCAGGGGGCCACTGAAGCTTTCTTT. Full variable domain (missing parts from reference TRBV7-9 and TRBJ1-1): DTGVSQNPRHKITKRGQNVTFRCDPISEHNRLYWYRQTLGQGPEFLTYFQNEAQLEKSRLLSDRFSAERPKGSFSTLEIQRTEQGDSAMYLCASSRQGATEAFFGQGTRLTVV.

The chain employs TRBV24-1 and TRBJ1-5, with D unresolved. CDR3 length equals 13 residues. Germline assignment: CDR1 KGHDR and CDR2 SFDVKD. V lost 4 bases and J lost 6, with 9 bases in between. The CDR3 DNA is TGTGCCACCAGTGAATCCGAGGGTCAGCCCCAGCATTTT. This codes for CATSESEGQPQHF.

The rearrangement uses TRBV6-6 and TRBJ1-6; D is perhaps TRBD1 (5 bases). The V end was cut by 4 bases, the J end by 7 bases, with 11 bases between. Germline V gives CDR1 MNHNY, CDR2 SVGAGI (reference sequence). This CDR3 has 14 amino acids. The CDR3 bases are TGTGCCAGCAGTTGGGACGGACTGAATTCACCCCTCCACTTT. Translated, it gives CASSWDGLNSPLHF.

CDR3 DNA: TGTGCCAGCAGCTTAAGTACAGGGATAAACAATGAGCAGTTCTTC. It is translated as CASSLSTGINNEQFF. The V gene is TRBV7-3, the J gene TRBJ2-1, with D perhaps matching TRBD1 (6 bases). The V end lost 1 base, the J end lost 5 bases, and 12 bases lay between the germline ends. Germline V lookup: CDR1 SGHTA, CDR2 FQGTGA. This CDR3 comprises 15 residues.

This clonotype was seen more than once but under ten times. This rearrangement joins TRBV27 to TRBJ1-4, with TRBD1 matching 9 bases. Unmatched junction bases numbered 6, after V lost 4 bases and J lost 6 bases. Germline lookup yields CDR1 MNHEY and CDR2 SMNVEV (reference sequence). CDR3 length equals 15 residues. Here the CDR3 reads CASSSRDRVYEKLFF. Here the CDR3 DNA reads TGTGCCAGCAGTTCCCGGGACAGGGTATATGAAAAACTGTTTTTT.

This chain connects TRBV7-9 to TRBJ2-7, with D possibly matching TRBD1 (5 bases). V was cut by 5 bases and J by 3 bases, with 14 bases left in between. This CDR3 has 14 residues. Germline V gene lookup returns CDR1 SEHNR and CDR2 FQNEAQ (reference sequence). Here the CDR3 DNA reads TGTGCCAGCAGCCCCCCCGCCAGGGACTACGAGCAGTACTTC. Its translation is CASSPPARDYEQYF.

Regarding this clonotype: A read error may produce the germline difference seen at one junction end. This chain links TRBV7-6 with TRBJ2-7; TRBD2 agrees at 9 bases. There are 16 residues in the CDR3. Germline V lookup: CDR1 SGHVS, CDR2 FNYEAQ. CDR3 loop: CASSLEASGEKHEQYF. CDR3 coding DNA: TGTGCAAGCAGCTTAGAGGCTAGCGGGGAGAAACACGAGCAGTACTTC. The full variable domain, completed using reference TRBV7-6 and TRBJ2-7, is GAGVSQSPRYKVTKRGQDVALRCDPISGHVSLYWYRQALGQGPEFLTYFNYEAQQDKSGLPNDRFSAERPEGSISTLTIQRTEQRDSAMYRCASSLEASGEKHEQYFGPGTRLTVT.

This clonotype was found a few times. The J gene is TRBJ1-5, the V gene TRBV20-1, with TRBD1 matching 8 bases. This CDR3 has 14 amino acids. The junction had 9 bases not matched to a gene; V was cut back by 7 bases and J by 4 bases. CDR1 DFQATT and CDR2 SNEGSKA come from the germline V gene (reference sequence). The CDR3 is CSGLQGAQNQPQHF. CDR3 sequence (DNA): TGCAGTGGGCTCCAGGGGGCGCAGAATCAGCCCCAGCATTTT.

The gene calls are TRBV16 and TRBJ1-4; tentative D call: TRBD1 (5 bases). V was cut by 0 bases and J by 5 bases, with 13 bases left in between. CDR1 KGHSY and CDR2 FQNENV come from the germline V gene. This CDR3 comprises 16 residues. In nucleotides, the CDR3 is TGTGCCAGCAGCCAATCCATCGGGACGTTAAATGAAAAACTGTTTTTT. Protein product: CASSQSIGTLNEKLFF.

This clonotype was counted between two and nine times. The rearrangement joins TRBV27 to TRBJ1-2, with D unclear. The CDR3 contains 13 residues. The germline CDR1 and CDR2 sequences are MNHEY and SMNVEV (reference sequence). Trimming pared 5 bases from V and 0 bases from J, leaving 7 bases between. The CDR3: CASSVTANYGYTF. Here the CDR3 DNA reads TGTGCCAGCAGTGTTACAGCTAACTATGGCTACACCTTC.

This clonotype was seen a few times. The chain links TRBV27 to TRBJ2-7; a weak D match, TRBD1 (6 bases). Germline values: CDR1 MNHEY, CDR2 SMNVEV (reference sequence). V lost 8 bases and J 3 bases, leaving 14 bases between the germline ends. The CDR3 has 13 residues. CDR3 protein: CASQDSLHYEQYF. The CDR3 DNA reads TGTGCCAGCCAGGACAGTCTTCACTACGAGCAGTACTTC.

The chain has TRBV12-3 or TRBV12-4 and TRBJ1-1, with D unclear. This CDR3 contains 12 residues. V gave up 7 bases and J gave up 1 base, with 7 bases separating them. CDR3 in amino acids: CASTTENTEAFF. CDR3 DNA: TGTGCCAGCACAACCGAGAACACTGAAGCTTTCTTT.

The V gene is TRBV19, the J gene TRBJ2-1; D possibly matches TRBD1 or TRBD2 (5 bases each). Deletions cut 5 bases from V and 6 bases from J, with 14 bases between. This CDR3 is 14 amino acids long. Germline CDR1 LNHDA, CDR2 SQIVND (reference sequence). CDR3 DNA: TGTGCCAGTAGTCCCCCGGGGCGGAGCAATGAGCAGTTCTTC. It specifies CASSPPGRSNEQFF.

The chain uses TRBV6-5 and TRBJ2-7; D might be TRBD1 (5 bases). The CDR3 covers 14 residues. Germline CDR1 and CDR2: MNHEY and SVGAGI. V shed 6 bases and J shed 2 bases, with 14 bases lying between them. The CDR3 reads CASREDRFTYEQYF. In nucleotides, the CDR3 is TGTGCCAGCAGGGAAGACAGATTCACCTACGAGCAGTACTTC.

J is TRBJ2-1 and V is TRBV20-1; weak D call: TRBD2 (6 bases). The germline CDR1 and CDR2 sequences are DFQATT and SNEGSKA (reference sequence). The CDR3 spans 13 residues. The ends were cut back, 5 bases at V and 9 bases at J, with 17 bases in the middle. CDR3 amino acids: CSALGSEGGEQFF. CDR3 coding DNA: TGCAGTGCTCTCGGCTCAGAGGGAGGTGAGCAGTTCTTC.

This clonotype appeared a few times. J is TRBJ1-2 and V is TRBV12-3 or TRBV12-4; no reliable D call. The CDR3 consists of 15 residues. The V and J ends lost 7 bases and 6 bases respectively, with 21 bases between them. CDR3: CASMLTQPTGNGYTF. Here the CDR3 DNA reads TGTGCCAGCATGCTTACCCAGCCCACGGGGAATGGCTACACCTTC.

This chain connects TRBV19 to TRBJ1-1; 7 nucleotides line up with TRBD1. This CDR3 region has 15 residues. CDR1 is LNHDA, CDR2 SQIVND, per germline (reference sequence). Trimming cost V 5 bases and J 4 bases; bases outside gene matches: 10. The CDR3 nucleotides are TGTGCCAGTAGTTCCATTACAGGGGATACCACTGAAGCTTTCTTT. As protein: CASSSITGDTTEAFF.